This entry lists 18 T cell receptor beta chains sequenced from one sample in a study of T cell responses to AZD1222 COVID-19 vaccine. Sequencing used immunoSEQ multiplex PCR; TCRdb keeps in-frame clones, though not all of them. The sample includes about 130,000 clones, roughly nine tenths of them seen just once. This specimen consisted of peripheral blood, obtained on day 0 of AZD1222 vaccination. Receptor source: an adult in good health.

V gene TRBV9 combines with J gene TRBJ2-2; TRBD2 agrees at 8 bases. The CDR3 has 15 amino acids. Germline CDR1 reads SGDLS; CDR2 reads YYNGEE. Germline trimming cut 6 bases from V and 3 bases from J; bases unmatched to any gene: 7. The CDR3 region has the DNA TGTGCCAGCACGAAGCAGCGGGAGTACACCGGGGAGCTGTTTTTT. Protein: CASTKQREYTGELFF.

The CDR3 loop is CASSLGPSNQPQHF. CDR3 DNA sequence: TGTGCCAGCAGCCTGGGACCCAGCAATCAGCCCCAGCATTTT. The chain carries TRBV5-5 and TRBJ1-5; a weak D match, TRBD1 (5 bases). From germline, CDR1 is SGHKS and CDR2 YYEKEE (reference sequence). Trimming cost V 4 bases and J 1 base, with 9 bases left between them. This CDR3 contains 14 residues.

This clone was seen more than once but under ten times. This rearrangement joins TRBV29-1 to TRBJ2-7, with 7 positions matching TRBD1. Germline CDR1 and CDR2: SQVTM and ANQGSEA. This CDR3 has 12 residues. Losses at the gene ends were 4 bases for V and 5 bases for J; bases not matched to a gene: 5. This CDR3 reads CSVGGGKNEQYF. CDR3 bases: TGCAGCGTTGGAGGGGGCAAGAACGAGCAGTACTTC.

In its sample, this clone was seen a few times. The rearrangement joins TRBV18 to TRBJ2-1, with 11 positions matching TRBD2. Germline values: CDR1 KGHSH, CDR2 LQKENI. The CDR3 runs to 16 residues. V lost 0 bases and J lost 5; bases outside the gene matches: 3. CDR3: CASSPPASGGHNEQFF. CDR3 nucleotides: TGTGCCAGCTCACCACCGGCTAGCGGGGGGCACAATGAGCAGTTCTTC.

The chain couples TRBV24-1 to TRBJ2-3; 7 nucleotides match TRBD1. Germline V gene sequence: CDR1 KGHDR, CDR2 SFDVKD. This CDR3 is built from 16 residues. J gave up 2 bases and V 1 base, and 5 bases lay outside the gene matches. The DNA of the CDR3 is TGTGCCACCAGTGATTTCGACAGGGACGTCACAGATACGCAGTATTTT. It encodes CATSDFDRDVTDTQYF.

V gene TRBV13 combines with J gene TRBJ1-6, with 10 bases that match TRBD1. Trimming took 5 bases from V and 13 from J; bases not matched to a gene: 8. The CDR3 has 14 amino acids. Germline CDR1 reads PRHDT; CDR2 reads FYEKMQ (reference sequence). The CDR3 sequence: CASSIRDRGTPLHF. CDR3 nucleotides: TGTGCCAGCAGCATCCGGGACAGGGGAACGCCCCTCCACTTT.

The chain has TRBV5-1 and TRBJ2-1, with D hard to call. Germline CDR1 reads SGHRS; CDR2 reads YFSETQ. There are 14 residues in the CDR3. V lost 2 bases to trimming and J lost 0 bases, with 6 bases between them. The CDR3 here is CASSLESSYNEQFF. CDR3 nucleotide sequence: TGCGCCAGCAGCTTAGAGAGCTCCTACAATGAGCAGTTCTTC.

DNA for the CDR3: TGTGCCAGCAGTGCCAACAGGGCAGAGAACACTGAAGCTTTCTTT. This gives the protein CASSANRAENTEAFF. This sequence joins TRBV28 and TRBJ1-1; a possible D gene is TRBD1 (6 bases). The CDR3 runs 15 residues. V was trimmed by 5 bases and J by 1 base, leaving 14 bases between them. The germline CDR1 and CDR2 sequences are MDHEN and SYDVKM.

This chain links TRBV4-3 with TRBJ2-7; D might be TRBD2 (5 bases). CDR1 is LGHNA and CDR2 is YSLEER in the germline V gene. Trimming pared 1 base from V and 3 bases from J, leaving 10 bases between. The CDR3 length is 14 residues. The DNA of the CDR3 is TGCGCCAGCAGCCAAGTGCTAGCCGGCTACGAGCAGTACTTC. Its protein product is CASSQVLAGYEQYF.

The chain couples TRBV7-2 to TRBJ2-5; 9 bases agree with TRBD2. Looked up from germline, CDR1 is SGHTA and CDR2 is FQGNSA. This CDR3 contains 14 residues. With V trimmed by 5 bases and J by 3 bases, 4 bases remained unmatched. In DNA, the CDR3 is TGTGCCAGCAGCGCCCAGCGGGGGGAAGAGACCCAGTACTTC. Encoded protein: CASSAQRGEETQYF.

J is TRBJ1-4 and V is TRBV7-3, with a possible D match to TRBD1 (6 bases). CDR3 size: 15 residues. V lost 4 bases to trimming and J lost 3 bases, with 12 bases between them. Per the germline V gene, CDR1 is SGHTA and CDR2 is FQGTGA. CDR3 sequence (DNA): TGTGCCAGCAGCTGTAACAGGGAGGCTAATGAAAAACTGTTTTTT. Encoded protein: CASSCNREANEKLFF.

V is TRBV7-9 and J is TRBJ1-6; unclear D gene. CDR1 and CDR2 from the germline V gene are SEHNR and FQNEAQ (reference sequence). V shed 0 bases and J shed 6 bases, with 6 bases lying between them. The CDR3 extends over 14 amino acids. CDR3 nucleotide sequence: TGTGCCAGCAGCTTAGCGGGGTTTAATTCACCCCTCCACTTT. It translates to CASSLAGFNSPLHF.

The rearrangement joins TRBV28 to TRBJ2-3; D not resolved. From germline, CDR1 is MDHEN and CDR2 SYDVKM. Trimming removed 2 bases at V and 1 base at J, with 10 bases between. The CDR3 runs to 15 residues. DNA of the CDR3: TGTGCCAGCAGTTTAAAAGGCCTCCGCACAGATACGCAGTATTTT. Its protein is CASSLKGLRTDTQYF.

In DNA form, the CDR3 reads TGTGCCAGCAGCTTCGGGACATCCAAAAGGGGCTACACCTTC. Translated, it gives CASSFGTSKRGYTF. This rearrangement joins TRBV11-2 to TRBJ1-2; a possible D gene is TRBD1 (6 bases). The germline gives CDR1 SGHAT, CDR2 FQNNGV. The ends were cut back, 3 bases at V and 8 bases at J, with 16 bases in the middle. The CDR3 sequence is 14 residues long.

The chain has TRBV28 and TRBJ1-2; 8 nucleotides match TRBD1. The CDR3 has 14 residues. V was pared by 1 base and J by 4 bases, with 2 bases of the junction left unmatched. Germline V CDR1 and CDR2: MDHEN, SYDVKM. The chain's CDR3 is CASSLLGQVYGYTF. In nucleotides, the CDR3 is TGTGCCAGCAGTTTATTGGGACAGGTCTATGGCTACACCTTC.

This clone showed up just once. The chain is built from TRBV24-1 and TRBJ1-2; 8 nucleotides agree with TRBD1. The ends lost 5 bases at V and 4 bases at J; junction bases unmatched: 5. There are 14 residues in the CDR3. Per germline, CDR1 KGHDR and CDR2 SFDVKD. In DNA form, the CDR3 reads TGTGCCACCAGTGGGACAGGGTCGACCTATGGCTACACCTTC. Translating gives CATSGTGSTYGYTF.

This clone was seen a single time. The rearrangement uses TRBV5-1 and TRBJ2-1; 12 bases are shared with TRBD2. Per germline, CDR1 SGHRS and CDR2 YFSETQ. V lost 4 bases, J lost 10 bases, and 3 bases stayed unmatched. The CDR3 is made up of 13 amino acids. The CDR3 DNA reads TGCGCCAGCAGCCTTGGACTAGCGGGGGAGCAGTTCTTC. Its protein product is CASSLGLAGEQFF.

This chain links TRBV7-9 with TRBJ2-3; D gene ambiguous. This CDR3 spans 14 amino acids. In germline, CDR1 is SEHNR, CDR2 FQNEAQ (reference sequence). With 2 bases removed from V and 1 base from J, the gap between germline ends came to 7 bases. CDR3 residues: CASSLLGGTDTQYF. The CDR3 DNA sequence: TGTGCCAGCAGCTTACTTGGGGGCACAGATACGCAGTATTTT.